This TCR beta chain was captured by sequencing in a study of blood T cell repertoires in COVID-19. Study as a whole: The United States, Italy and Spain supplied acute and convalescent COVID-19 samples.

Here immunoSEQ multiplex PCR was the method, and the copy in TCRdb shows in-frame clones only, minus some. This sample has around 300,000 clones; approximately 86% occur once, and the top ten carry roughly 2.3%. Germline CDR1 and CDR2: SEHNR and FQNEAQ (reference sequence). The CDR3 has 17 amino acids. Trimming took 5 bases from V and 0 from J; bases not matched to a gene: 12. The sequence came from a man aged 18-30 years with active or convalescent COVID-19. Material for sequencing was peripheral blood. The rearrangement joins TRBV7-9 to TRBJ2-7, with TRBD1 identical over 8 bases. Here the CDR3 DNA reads TGTGCCAGCAGCCCACGAACTTCTGACAGGGGCTCCTACGAGCAGTACTTC. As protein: CASSPRTSDRGSYEQYF.